The TCR beta chain described here comes from a study of blood T cell repertoires in COVID-19. Study-wide background: Both acute and convalescent COVID-19 samples were obtained from the United States, Italy and Spain.

Method: immunoSEQ multiplex PCR; TCRdb's copy keeps in-frame clones and lacks some. In the table there are 43,000 or so clones, roughly four fifths of which are singletons. The CDR3 spans 17 residues. This clone showed up just once. What was sequenced was peripheral blood. The V and J genes are TRBV21-1 and TRBJ2-2; the DNA was not used to check the table's D call, TRBD2. TRBV21-1 is designated a pseudogene. This sequence was found in a man between 60 and 75 years old with active COVID-19. This CDR3 is CASSNGIAGVRGGELFF. DNA for the CDR3: TGTGCCAGCAGCAATGGAATAGCGGGGGTCCGGGGCGGGGAGCTGTTTTTT.